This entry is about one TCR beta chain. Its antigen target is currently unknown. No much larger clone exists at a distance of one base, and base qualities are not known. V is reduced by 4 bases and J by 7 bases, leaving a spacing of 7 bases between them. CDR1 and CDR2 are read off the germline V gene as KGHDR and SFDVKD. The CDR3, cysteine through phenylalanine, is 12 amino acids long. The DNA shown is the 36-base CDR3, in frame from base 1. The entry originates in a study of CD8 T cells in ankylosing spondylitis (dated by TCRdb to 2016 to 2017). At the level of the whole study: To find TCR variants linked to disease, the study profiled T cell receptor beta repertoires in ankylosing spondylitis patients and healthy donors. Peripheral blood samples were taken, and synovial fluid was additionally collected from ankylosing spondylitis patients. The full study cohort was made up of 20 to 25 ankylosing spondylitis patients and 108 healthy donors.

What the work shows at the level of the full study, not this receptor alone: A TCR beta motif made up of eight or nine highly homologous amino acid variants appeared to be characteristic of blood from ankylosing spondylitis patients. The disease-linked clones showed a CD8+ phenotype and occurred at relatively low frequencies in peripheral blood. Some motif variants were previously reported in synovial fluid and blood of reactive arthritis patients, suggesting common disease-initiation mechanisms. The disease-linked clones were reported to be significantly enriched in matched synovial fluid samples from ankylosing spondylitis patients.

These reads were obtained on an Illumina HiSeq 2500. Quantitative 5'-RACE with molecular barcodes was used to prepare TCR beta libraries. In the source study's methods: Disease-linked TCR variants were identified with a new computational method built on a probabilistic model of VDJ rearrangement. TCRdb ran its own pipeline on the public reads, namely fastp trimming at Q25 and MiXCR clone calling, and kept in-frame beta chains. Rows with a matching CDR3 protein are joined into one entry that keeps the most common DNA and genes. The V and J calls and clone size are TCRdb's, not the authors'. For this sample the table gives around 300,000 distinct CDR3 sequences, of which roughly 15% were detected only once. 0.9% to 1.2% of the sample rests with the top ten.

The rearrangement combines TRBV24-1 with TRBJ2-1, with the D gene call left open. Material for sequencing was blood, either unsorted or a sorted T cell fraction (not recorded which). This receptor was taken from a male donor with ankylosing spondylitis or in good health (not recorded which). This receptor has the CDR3 CATSDQTNEQFF. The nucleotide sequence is TGTGCCACCAGTGACCAGACGAATGAGCAGTTCTTC.